Detailed here is one T cell receptor beta chain. Clones were read by immunoSEQ multiplex PCR, and TCRdb kept only the in-frame ones, dropping some. The repertoire holds about 250,000 clones, around 88% seen once, with 5.5% to 6.5% in the top ten. The V and J ends lost 3 bases and 9 bases, in that order; junction bases with no gene match: 7. The CDR3 consists of 14 residues. The germline V gene has CDR1 MDHEN and CDR2 SYDVKM. The data were obtained in a study of blood T cell repertoires in COVID-19. The sample consisted of peripheral blood. This receptor was identified in a woman aged 80 or over with COVID-19, enrolled during active disease. This rearrangement joins TRBV28 to TRBJ1-4, with 7 bases that match TRBD1. The CDR3, as DNA: TGTGCCAGCAGTTTCCATGGGACAGCTAAAAAACTGTTTTTT. Translated, it gives CASSFHGTAKKLFF.